This is a list of T cell receptor beta chains from one sample in a study of T cell responses to AZD1222 COVID-19 vaccine. The protocol was immunoSEQ multiplex PCR, while the TCRdb copy is restricted to in-frame clones and leaves out a portion. The sample shows about 100,000 clones, roughly 90% of them seen only once. Sequenced here: peripheral blood, sampled on day 0 of AZD1222 vaccination. The receptor set was obtained from an adult in good health. CDR3s include the opening cysteine and the closing phenylalanine or tryptophan. Fields, in order: J gene, D gene, clone size, V gene, CDR3 protein, CDR3 DNA. D genes are given only for firm matches. Expanded clones are given a class, and other clones once, few, many or no size at all.

j_gene: TRBJ2-5
d_gene: .
abundance: .
v_gene: TRBV7-9
CDR3aa: CASSLATVETQYF
CDR3nt: TGTGCCAGCAGCTTAGCCACAGTGGAGACCCAGTACTTC

j_gene: TRBJ1-3
d_gene: .
abundance: .
v_gene: TRBV21-1
CDR3aa: CASSKRGQGAWGNTIYF
CDR3nt: TGTGCCAGCAGCAAAAGGGGACAGGGGGCGTGGGGAAACACCATATATTTT

j_gene: TRBJ1-2
d_gene: .
abundance: .
v_gene: TRBV3-1/TRBV3-2
CDR3aa: CASSQEPHRYTF
CDR3nt: TGTGCCAGCAGCCAAGAACCCCACCGCTACACCTTC

j_gene: TRBJ1-2
d_gene: .
abundance: .
v_gene: TRBV30
CDR3aa: CAWAPGRYGYTF
CDR3nt: TGTGCCTGGGCCCCCGGCCGCTATGGCTACACCTTC

j_gene: TRBJ2-1
d_gene: TRBD2
abundance: .
v_gene: TRBV7-9
CDR3aa: CASSLLAGAYNEQFF
CDR3nt: TGTGCCAGCAGCTTACTAGCGGGGGCTTACAATGAGCAGTTCTTC

j_gene: TRBJ1-1
d_gene: .
abundance: .
v_gene: TRBV5-1
CDR3aa: CASSWKPGQLADTEAFF
CDR3nt: TGCGCCAGCAGCTGGAAACCTGGACAGCTAGCGGACACTGAAGCTTTCTTT

j_gene: TRBJ1-2
d_gene: .
abundance: .
v_gene: TRBV11-3
CDR3aa: CASSSPGVRNYGYTF
CDR3nt: TGTGCCAGCAGCTCCCCAGGGGTTAGGAACTATGGCTACACCTTC

j_gene: TRBJ2-7
d_gene: .
abundance: .
v_gene: TRBV27
CDR3aa: CASSSPFSSYEQYF
CDR3nt: TGTGCCAGCAGTTCCCCCTTTAGTTCCTACGAGCAGTACTTC

j_gene: TRBJ2-7
d_gene: TRBD2
abundance: .
v_gene: TRBV27
CDR3aa: CASSPARLALDQYF
CDR3nt: TGTGCCAGCAGTCCAGCCCGACTAGCCCTGGACCAGTACTTC

j_gene: TRBJ1-3
d_gene: .
abundance: .
v_gene: TRBV6-2/TRBV6-3
CDR3aa: CASSEVDTIYF
CDR3nt: TGTGCCAGCAGCGAGGTGGACACCATATATTTT

j_gene: TRBJ1-5
d_gene: .
abundance: .
v_gene: TRBV18
CDR3aa: CASSPPRAGAGNQPQHF
CDR3nt: TGTGCCAGCTCACCACCACGGGCGGGGGCGGGCAATCAGCCCCAGCATTTT

j_gene: TRBJ2-3
d_gene: .
abundance: .
v_gene: TRBV7-9
CDR3aa: CASSPRRASTDTQYF
CDR3nt: TGTGCCAGCAGCCCCCGCAGGGCTAGCACAGATACGCAGTATTTT

j_gene: TRBJ1-1
d_gene: .
abundance: .
v_gene: TRBV10-2
CDR3aa: CASSEGDGTEAFF
CDR3nt: TGCGCCAGCAGTGAGGGGGACGGCACTGAAGCTTTCTTT

j_gene: TRBJ1-2
d_gene: TRBD1
abundance: once
v_gene: TRBV19
CDR3aa: CASSIKGGFRGYTF
CDR3nt: TGTGCCAGTAGTATAAAAGGGGGCTTTCGTGGCTACACCTTC

j_gene: TRBJ2-2
d_gene: TRBD1
abundance: once
v_gene: TRBV5-1
CDR3aa: CASRTGFSGELFF
CDR3nt: TGCGCCAGCCGGACAGGGTTTTCCGGGGAGCTGTTTTTT

j_gene: TRBJ1-2
d_gene: .
abundance: .
v_gene: TRBV4-1
CDR3aa: CASSQDGQNYGYTF
CDR3nt: TGCGCCAGCAGCCAAGACGGACAGAACTATGGCTACACCTTC

j_gene: TRBJ2-3
d_gene: .
abundance: .
v_gene: TRBV5-8
CDR3aa: CASSLLGGETDTQYF
CDR3nt: TGTGCCAGCAGCTTGCTTGGGGGTGAAACAGATACGCAGTATTTT

j_gene: TRBJ1-5
d_gene: .
abundance: .
v_gene: TRBV5-3
CDR3aa: CARSLAWTRGNQPQHF
CDR3nt: TGTGCCAGAAGCTTGGCGTGGACGCGGGGCAATCAGCCCCAGCATTTT

j_gene: TRBJ1-3
d_gene: TRBD1
abundance: .
v_gene: TRBV6-5
CDR3aa: CASSYSTGTTGNTIYF
CDR3nt: TGTGCCAGCAGTTACTCGACAGGGACGACTGGAAACACCATATATTTT

j_gene: TRBJ1-2
d_gene: .
abundance: .
v_gene: TRBV2
CDR3aa: CASSGKEGLGYGYTF
CDR3nt: TGTGCCAGCAGTGGGAAGGAGGGCTTAGGCTATGGCTACACCTTC

j_gene: TRBJ1-2
d_gene: TRBD1
abundance: .
v_gene: TRBV6-5
CDR3aa: CASSRDSNYGYTF
CDR3nt: TGTGCCAGCAGCCGGGACAGCAACTATGGCTACACCTTC

j_gene: TRBJ1-1
d_gene: TRBD1
abundance: .
v_gene: TRBV6-6
CDR3aa: CASSYPGQGNTEAFF
CDR3nt: TGTGCCAGCAGTTACCCCGGACAGGGGAACACTGAAGCTTTCTTT

j_gene: TRBJ2-2
d_gene: TRBD2
abundance: .
v_gene: TRBV7-2
CDR3aa: CASSLVAGGTGELFF
CDR3nt: TGTGCCAGCAGCTTAGTAGCGGGAGGGACCGGGGAGCTGTTTTTT

j_gene: TRBJ2-1
d_gene: .
abundance: .
v_gene: TRBV7-8
CDR3aa: CASSPEGGVGNEQFF
CDR3nt: TGTGCCAGCAGCCCCGAGGGGGGAGTGGGCAATGAGCAGTTCTTC

j_gene: TRBJ2-3
d_gene: .
abundance: .
v_gene: TRBV5-6
CDR3aa: CASYSGAESTDTQYF
CDR3nt: TGTGCCAGCTATTCGGGGGCGGAGAGCACAGATACGCAGTATTTT

j_gene: TRBJ2-5
d_gene: .
abundance: .
v_gene: TRBV29-1
CDR3aa: CSVLVRDETQYF
CDR3nt: TGCAGCGTTCTCGTCAGGGACGAGACCCAGTACTTC

j_gene: TRBJ2-3
d_gene: TRBD2
abundance: .
v_gene: TRBV3-1/TRBV3-2
CDR3aa: CASSQDLGGSADTQYF
CDR3nt: TGTGCCAGCAGCCAAGATTTAGGCGGGAGCGCAGATACGCAGTATTTT

j_gene: TRBJ1-5
d_gene: .
abundance: once
v_gene: TRBV2
CDR3aa: CASSDYRSNQPQHF
CDR3nt: TGTGCCAGCAGTGACTACCGGAGCAATCAGCCCCAGCATTTT

j_gene: TRBJ2-5
d_gene: .
abundance: .
v_gene: TRBV5-5
CDR3aa: CASSLQGRPGETQYF
CDR3nt: TGTGCCAGCAGCTTACAGGGGAGGCCTGGAGAGACCCAGTACTTC

j_gene: TRBJ1-1
d_gene: .
abundance: .
v_gene: TRBV4-2
CDR3aa: CASSRGGGTEAFF
CDR3nt: TGTGCCAGCAGCCGCGGGGGGGGCACTGAAGCTTTCTTT

j_gene: TRBJ1-2
d_gene: .
abundance: .
v_gene: TRBV20-1
CDR3aa: CSASSRSGGYTF
CDR3nt: TGCAGTGCTAGTTCAAGATCGGGAGGCTACACCTTC

j_gene: TRBJ2-5
d_gene: .
abundance: .
v_gene: TRBV18
CDR3aa: CASSPREDVQETQYF
CDR3nt: TGTGCCAGCTCACCACGCGAGGATGTCCAAGAGACCCAGTACTTC

j_gene: TRBJ2-2
d_gene: .
abundance: once
v_gene: TRBV4-1
CDR3aa: CASSLENTGELFF
CDR3nt: TGCGCCAGCAGCTTAGAGAACACCGGGGAGCTGTTTTTT

j_gene: TRBJ2-2
d_gene: .
abundance: .
v_gene: TRBV28
CDR3aa: CASSPRLVTGELFF
CDR3nt: TGTGCCAGCAGCCCTAGGTTAGTCACCGGGGAGCTGTTTTTT

j_gene: TRBJ1-2
d_gene: .
abundance: few
v_gene: TRBV2
CDR3aa: CASSPDKRGYTF
CDR3nt: TGTGCCAGCAGCCCAGACAAACGAGGCTACACCTTC

j_gene: TRBJ2-7
d_gene: .
abundance: .
v_gene: TRBV4-1
CDR3aa: CASSQEEGPREQYF
CDR3nt: TGCGCCAGCAGCCAAGAGGAGGGACCAAGGGAGCAGTACTTC

j_gene: TRBJ2-7
d_gene: TRBD2
abundance: .
v_gene: TRBV7-2
CDR3aa: CASSPTANSGRAGMQYF
CDR3nt: TGTGCCAGCAGCCCCACCGCCAATAGCGGGAGGGCCGGTATGCAGTACTTC

j_gene: TRBJ1-1
d_gene: TRBD1
abundance: .
v_gene: TRBV6-6
CDR3aa: CASSYPTGAGNTEAFF
CDR3nt: TGTGCCAGCAGTTACCCTACAGGGGCCGGGAACACTGAAGCTTTCTTT

j_gene: TRBJ2-3
d_gene: TRBD2
abundance: .
v_gene: TRBV7-2
CDR3aa: CASSLKRGNTDTQYF
CDR3nt: TGTGCCAGCAGCTTAAAGCGGGGGAACACAGATACGCAGTATTTT

j_gene: TRBJ2-7
d_gene: .
abundance: .
v_gene: TRBV11-3
CDR3aa: CASSLVGEPYEQYF
CDR3nt: TGTGCCAGCAGCTTAGTCGGGGAACCCTACGAGCAGTACTTC

j_gene: TRBJ2-7
d_gene: TRBD1
abundance: once
v_gene: TRBV7-2
CDR3aa: CASSLNRDRVYEQYF
CDR3nt: TGTGCCAGCAGCTTAAACCGGGACAGGGTTTACGAGCAGTACTTC

j_gene: TRBJ1-6
d_gene: .
abundance: .
v_gene: TRBV6-2/TRBV6-3
CDR3aa: CASSLTRQPNSPLHF
CDR3nt: TGTGCCAGCAGCCTAACACGACAGCCCAATTCACCCCTCCACTTT

j_gene: TRBJ2-3
d_gene: TRBD1
abundance: .
v_gene: TRBV15
CDR3aa: CATSPRTGSTDTQYF
CDR3nt: TGTGCCACCAGCCCCAGGACAGGAAGCACAGATACGCAGTATTTT

j_gene: TRBJ2-5
d_gene: TRBD2
abundance: .
v_gene: TRBV19
CDR3aa: CASRGGLGGETQYF
CDR3nt: TGTGCCAGTAGGGGGGGACTAGGTGGGGAGACCCAGTACTTC

j_gene: TRBJ2-5
d_gene: .
abundance: few
v_gene: TRBV21-1
CDR3aa: CASSLNKGTLQETQYF
CDR3nt: TGTGCCAGCAGCCTGAACAAGGGGACATTGCAAGAGACCCAGTACTTC

j_gene: TRBJ2-2
d_gene: .
abundance: .
v_gene: TRBV5-1
CDR3aa: CASSLDPGNTGELFF
CDR3nt: TGCGCCAGCAGCTTGGATCCGGGGAACACCGGGGAGCTGTTTTTT

j_gene: TRBJ2-3
d_gene: TRBD1
abundance: .
v_gene: TRBV9
CDR3aa: CASSARTGGTDTQYF
CDR3nt: TGTGCCAGCAGCGCCAGGACAGGGGGCACAGATACGCAGTATTTT

j_gene: TRBJ2-3
d_gene: TRBD2
abundance: .
v_gene: TRBV11-3
CDR3aa: CASSPLAGGTDTQYF
CDR3nt: TGTGCCAGCAGCCCCCTAGCGGGGGGAACAGATACGCAGTATTTT

j_gene: TRBJ1-1
d_gene: .
abundance: .
v_gene: TRBV5-6
CDR3aa: CASSLALGDTEAFF
CDR3nt: TGTGCCAGCAGCTTGGCCCTGGGGGACACTGAAGCTTTCTTT

j_gene: TRBJ2-7
d_gene: TRBD2
abundance: .
v_gene: TRBV9
CDR3aa: CASSVEGLAGIEQYF
CDR3nt: TGTGCCAGCAGCGTAGAGGGGCTAGCGGGCATCGAGCAGTACTTC

j_gene: TRBJ1-4
d_gene: TRBD1
abundance: .
v_gene: TRBV28
CDR3aa: CASRTTGENEKLFF
CDR3nt: TGTGCCAGCAGGACGACAGGGGAAAATGAAAAACTGTTTTTT

j_gene: TRBJ2-3
d_gene: .
abundance: .
v_gene: TRBV7-3
CDR3aa: CASSVTRTDTQYF
CDR3nt: TGTGCCAGCAGCGTTACACGCACAGATACGCAGTATTTT

j_gene: TRBJ2-3
d_gene: .
abundance: .
v_gene: TRBV7-3
CDR3aa: CASSLALSLGDTQYF
CDR3nt: TGTGCCAGCAGCTTAGCTCTCAGTCTAGGAGATACGCAGTATTTT

j_gene: TRBJ2-7
d_gene: .
abundance: .
v_gene: TRBV2
CDR3aa: CASSLVIYEQYF
CDR3nt: TGTGCCAGCAGTCTGGTCATCTACGAGCAGTACTTC